The next 27 T cell receptor beta chains were all read from a single sample in a study of blood T cell repertoires in COVID-19. Clones were read by immunoSEQ multiplex PCR, and TCRdb kept only the in-frame ones, dropping some. The profile covers about 180,000 clones, with approximately 90% appearing a single time and about 4.1% taken by the ten largest. What was sequenced was peripheral blood. The receptor source for this set is a woman aged 25 to 39 with acute or convalescent COVID-19.

For the CDR3, the DNA is TGTGCCACGGCAGGAGGCAATGAGCAGTTCTTC. This codes for CATAGGNEQFF. The V gene is TRBV7-9, the J gene TRBJ2-1, with TRBD2 as a possible D gene (5 bases). The V end was cut by 10 bases, the J end by 6 bases, with 10 bases between. The CDR3 loop spans 11 amino acids. CDR1 and CDR2 (germline): SEHNR, FQNEAQ (reference sequence).

The chain links TRBV4-1 to TRBJ2-7; 7 bases line up with TRBD1. The CDR3 is 15 amino acids. The germline V gene encodes CDR1 MGHRA and CDR2 YSYEKL. The ends lost 3 bases at V and 5 bases at J; junction bases unmatched: 10. This CDR3 is CASSQVGQSGNEQYF. The CDR3 DNA follows: TGCGCCAGCAGCCAGGTGGGACAGAGCGGCAACGAGCAGTACTTC.

This rearrangement joins TRBV11-2 to TRBJ2-5; D call uncertain. Trimming pared 5 bases from V and 2 bases from J, leaving 6 bases between. In germline, CDR1 is SGHAT, CDR2 FQNNGV. The CDR3 runs to 12 residues. The DNA of the CDR3 is TGTGCCAGCAGCCTGGCTCAAGAGACCCAGTACTTC. It yields the protein CASSLAQETQYF.

This clone showed up just once. J is TRBJ1-4 and V is TRBV5-1; D gene unclear. V lost 3 bases to trimming and J lost 4 bases, with 13 bases between them. This CDR3 comprises 15 residues. From germline, CDR1 is SGHRS and CDR2 YFSETQ. CDR3 sequence reads: CASSSRLGSNEKLFF. DNA of the CDR3: TGCGCCAGCAGCTCGAGGCTAGGGAGTAATGAAAAACTGTTTTTT.

In its sample, this clone was seen once. This sequence joins TRBV7-8 and TRBJ2-1; tentative D call: TRBD2 (5 bases). This CDR3 has 13 residues. Germline CDR1 reads SGHVS; CDR2 reads FQNEAQ. V shed 5 bases and J shed 9 bases, with 14 bases lying between them. The CDR3 is CASSTRRLTEQFF. CDR3 nucleotides: TGTGCCAGCAGCACACGACGACTAACTGAGCAGTTCTTC.

V gene TRBV30 combines with J gene TRBJ1-1; D perhaps matches TRBD1 (5 bases). This CDR3 has 14 amino acids. Germline-derived CDR1 and CDR2 are GTSNPN and SVGIG (reference sequence). Trimming removed 1 base from V and 5 bases from J, with 14 bases in between. The CDR3 spells CAWSAAGGRTEAFF. CDR3 DNA sequence: TGTGCCTGGAGTGCGGCTGGGGGGAGGACTGAAGCTTTCTTT.

This rearrangement joins TRBV27 to TRBJ2-7, with D unclear. The CDR3 consists of 13 residues. V shed 0 bases and J shed 2 bases, with 5 bases lying between them. CDR1 MNHEY and CDR2 SMNVEV come from the germline V gene (reference sequence). The CDR3, as DNA: TGTGCCAGCAGTTTATCTTCTACCTACGAGCAGTACTTC. Translated: CASSLSSTYEQYF.

In its sample, this clone was seen many times. The chain combines TRBV29-1 with TRBJ2-5, with D perhaps matching TRBD2 (6 bases). CDR1 and CDR2 (germline): SQVTM, ANQGSEA. The CDR3 contains 13 residues. V was trimmed by 7 bases and J by 0 bases, leaving 12 bases between them. The CDR3 coding sequence is TGCAGCGCTGACTCTAGCGACCAAGAGACCCAGTACTTC. Translating gives CSADSSDQETQYF. Based on the CDR3 plus reference TRBV29-1 and TRBJ2-5, the full variable domain is SAVISQKPSRDICQRGTSLTIQCQVDSQVTMMFWYRQQPGQSLTLIATANQGSEATYESGFVIDKFPISRPNLTFSTLTVSNMSPEDSSIYLCSADSSDQETQYFGPGTRLLVL.

The V call is TRBV5-1, the J call TRBJ1-1; TRBD1 matches 9 bases. V dropped 7 bases and J dropped 0; count of bases not matched to a gene: 7. CDR3 length equals 15 residues. Germline values: CDR1 SGHRS, CDR2 YFSETQ. DNA of the CDR3: TGCGCCAGCTCCCGGACAGGGGATTTGAACACTGAAGCTTTCTTT. The encoded protein is CASSRTGDLNTEAFF.

The rearrangement uses TRBV18 and TRBJ1-1; D is possibly TRBD1 (6 bases). The V and J ends lost 4 bases and 0 bases respectively, with 12 bases between them. CDR1 and CDR2 (germline): KGHSH, LQKENI. The CDR3 consists of 15 residues. The CDR3: CASSQQGGLNTEAFF. CDR3 bases: TGTGCCAGCTCACAACAAGGGGGTTTGAACACTGAAGCTTTCTTT.

The chain uses TRBV5-1 and TRBJ1-6; possible D gene TRBD1, 6 bases. V was clipped by 4 bases and J by 13 bases, with 21 bases between them. Germline loops: CDR1 SGHRS, CDR2 YFSETQ. The CDR3 extends over 15 amino acids. CDR3 in amino acids: CASSISTGPINPLHF. The CDR3 DNA reads TGCGCCAGCAGCATCTCAACAGGGCCCATTAATCCCCTCCACTTT.

The chain couples TRBV18 to TRBJ2-7; 11 bases map to TRBD1. There are 15 residues in the CDR3. Germline CDR1 and CDR2: KGHSH and LQKENI. The V gene end was trimmed by 3 bases and the J gene end by 0 bases; junction bases not matched to a gene: 1. CDR3 sequence reads: CASSPGQGDSYEQYF. In nucleotides, the CDR3 is TGTGCCAGCTCACCGGGACAGGGGGACTCCTACGAGCAGTACTTC.

The J gene is TRBJ2-3, the V gene TRBV5-1; D may be TRBD2 (6 bases). Trimming shortened V by 8 bases and J by 5 bases, and 27 bases separated the two germline ends. CDR1 SGHRS and CDR2 YFSETQ come from the germline V gene. The CDR3 covers 17 residues. The CDR3: CASMSPRGGTRGDTQYF. Written as DNA, the CDR3 is TGCGCCAGTATGTCCCCCCGGGGCGGGACGCGGGGAGATACGCAGTATTTT.

The chain uses TRBV10-2 and TRBJ2-3; a possible D gene is TRBD1 (6 bases). The germline V gene encodes CDR1 WSHSY and CDR2 SAAADI. The CDR3 has 15 amino acids. V lost 2 bases and J lost 2, with 11 bases in between. In DNA form, the CDR3 reads TGCGCCAGCAGTGAGAACGGACAGATCACAGATACGCAGTATTTT. Translated: CASSENGQITDTQYF.

J is TRBJ2-5 and V is TRBV18; perhaps TRBD2 as D (6 bases). The CDR3 spans 12 residues. Trimming shortened V by 6 bases and J by 5 bases, and 10 bases separated the two germline ends. Germline-derived CDR1 and CDR2 are KGHSH and LQKENI. The chain's CDR3 is CASSGGSETQYF. CDR3 DNA sequence: TGTGCCAGCTCCGGGGGTTCCGAGACCCAGTACTTC.

This sequence joins TRBV11-2 and TRBJ2-1; TRBD2 matches 8 bases. This CDR3 contains 15 residues. The V and J ends lost 1 base and 7 bases, in that order; junction bases with no gene match: 6. Germline V CDR1 and CDR2: SGHAT, FQNNGV. CDR3 DNA: TGTGCCAGCAGCTTAGCCGGGACTAGAGCTAATGAGCAGTTCTTC. Its protein product is CASSLAGTRANEQFF.

The chain uses TRBV2 and TRBJ1-1; unclear D gene. Germline V gives CDR1 SNHLY, CDR2 FYNNEI. There are 15 residues in the CDR3. V was trimmed by 8 bases and J by 0 bases, leaving 16 bases between them. CDR3 nucleotide sequence: TGTGCCAGCGGGCTCCAACCCCCCATGAACACTGAAGCTTTCTTT. The encoded protein is CASGLQPPMNTEAFF.

This clone was picked up a small number of times. This chain uses TRBV6-5 with TRBJ2-7; 8 bases match TRBD2. The germline CDR1 and CDR2 sequences are MNHEY and SVGAGI. The CDR3 loop spans 13 amino acids. The V segment lost 6 bases and the J segment 3 bases; nucleotides outside the gene matches: 4. The CDR3 loop reads CASRAGAFYEQYF. In DNA form, the CDR3 reads TGTGCCAGCAGAGCGGGAGCCTTCTACGAGCAGTACTTC.

The rearrangement joins TRBV3-1 (or the pseudogene TRBV3-2) to TRBJ1-2, with 7 bases lining up with TRBD1. Germline V gene data show CDR1 as LGHDT and CDR2 as YNNKEL (reference sequence). With 4 bases clipped from V and 7 bases from J, the junction kept 9 bases outside the gene matches. The CDR3 loop spans 14 amino acids. The CDR3 nucleotides are TGTGCCAGCAGCCCCCGAGGGGGCATCCGTGGCTACACCTTC. Translation gives CASSPRGGIRGYTF.

The chain carries TRBV24-1 and TRBJ2-5; D gene unclear. Germline assignment: CDR1 KGHDR and CDR2 SFDVKD. CDR3 length equals 13 residues. The V and J ends lost 3 bases and 5 bases respectively, with 9 bases between them. The CDR3 loop is CATSDPSSETQYF. CDR3 coding DNA: TGTGCCACCAGTGATCCGTCCTCCGAGACCCAGTACTTC.

The CDR3 spells CASSLGQGGDTGELFF. As DNA, the CDR3 is TGTGCCAGCAGTTTAGGACAGGGTGGCGACACCGGGGAGCTGTTTTTT. V usage is TRBV27 and J usage is TRBJ2-2, with TRBD1 identical over 8 bases. Trimming cost V 2 bases and J 3 bases; bases outside gene matches: 5. The CDR3 contains 16 residues. CDR1 is MNHEY and CDR2 is SMNVEV in the germline V gene (reference sequence).

V gene TRBV6-5 combines with J gene TRBJ2-6, with D unresolved. The V gene's germline CDR1 is MNHEY and CDR2 SVGAGI. The CDR3 is 13 residues long. The ends were cut back, 7 bases at V and 2 bases at J, with 6 bases in the middle. DNA of the CDR3: TGTGCCAGCATGCTACCTGGGGCCAACGTCCTGACTTTC. Translation gives CASMLPGANVLTF.

J is TRBJ2-7 and V is TRBV12-5; 8 nucleotides line up with TRBD2. V shed 4 bases, J shed 4 bases, and the junction held 6 bases outside the gene matches. There are 14 residues in the CDR3. Per the germline V gene, CDR1 is LGHNT and CDR2 is FRNRAP. CDR3 protein: CASGSTSGKYEQYF. CDR3 DNA: TGTGCTAGTGGTTCTACTAGCGGAAAATACGAGCAGTACTTC.

The chain employs TRBV18 and TRBJ1-6; no definite D call. Trimming shortened V by 4 bases and J by 2 bases, and 21 bases separated the two germline ends. CDR3 length equals 19 residues. Germline-derived CDR1 and CDR2 are KGHSH and LQKENI. The CDR3 region has the DNA TGTGCCAGCTCACTCAGAGGGCCTCAACACAGTACCTATAATTCACCCCTCCACTTT. It is translated as CASSLRGPQHSTYNSPLHF.

V is TRBV28 and J is TRBJ2-1, with 10 bases identical to TRBD2. Losses at the gene ends were 4 bases for V and 9 bases for J; bases not matched to a gene: 12. The CDR3 covers 16 residues. Germline loops: CDR1 MDHEN, CDR2 SYDVKM. CDR3 amino acids: CASSSGTSERVVEQFF. The CDR3, as DNA: TGTGCCAGCAGTTCGGGGACTAGCGAGCGGGTGGTTGAGCAGTTCTTC.

The chain recombines TRBV7-8 with TRBJ2-1, with a weak D call TRBD1 (6 bases). The ends were cut back, 3 bases at V and 4 bases at J, with 10 bases in the middle. The CDR3 loop spans 14 amino acids. CDR1 is SGHVS and CDR2 is FQNEAQ in the germline V gene. The CDR3 sequence is CASSFGTPYNEQFF. For the CDR3, the DNA is TGTGCCAGCAGCTTTGGGACACCGTACAATGAGCAGTTCTTC.

The chain is built from TRBV2 and TRBJ1-6; TRBD1 is a possible D gene (6 bases). CDR3 length: 16 residues. V was clipped by 0 bases and J by 9 bases, with 15 bases between them. Germline assignment: CDR1 SNHLY and CDR2 FYNNEI. The CDR3 nucleotides read TGTGCCAGCAGTGAAGCTGGGTCAGGGGTGGGTTCACCCCTCCACTTT. Encoded protein: CASSEAGSGVGSPLHF.